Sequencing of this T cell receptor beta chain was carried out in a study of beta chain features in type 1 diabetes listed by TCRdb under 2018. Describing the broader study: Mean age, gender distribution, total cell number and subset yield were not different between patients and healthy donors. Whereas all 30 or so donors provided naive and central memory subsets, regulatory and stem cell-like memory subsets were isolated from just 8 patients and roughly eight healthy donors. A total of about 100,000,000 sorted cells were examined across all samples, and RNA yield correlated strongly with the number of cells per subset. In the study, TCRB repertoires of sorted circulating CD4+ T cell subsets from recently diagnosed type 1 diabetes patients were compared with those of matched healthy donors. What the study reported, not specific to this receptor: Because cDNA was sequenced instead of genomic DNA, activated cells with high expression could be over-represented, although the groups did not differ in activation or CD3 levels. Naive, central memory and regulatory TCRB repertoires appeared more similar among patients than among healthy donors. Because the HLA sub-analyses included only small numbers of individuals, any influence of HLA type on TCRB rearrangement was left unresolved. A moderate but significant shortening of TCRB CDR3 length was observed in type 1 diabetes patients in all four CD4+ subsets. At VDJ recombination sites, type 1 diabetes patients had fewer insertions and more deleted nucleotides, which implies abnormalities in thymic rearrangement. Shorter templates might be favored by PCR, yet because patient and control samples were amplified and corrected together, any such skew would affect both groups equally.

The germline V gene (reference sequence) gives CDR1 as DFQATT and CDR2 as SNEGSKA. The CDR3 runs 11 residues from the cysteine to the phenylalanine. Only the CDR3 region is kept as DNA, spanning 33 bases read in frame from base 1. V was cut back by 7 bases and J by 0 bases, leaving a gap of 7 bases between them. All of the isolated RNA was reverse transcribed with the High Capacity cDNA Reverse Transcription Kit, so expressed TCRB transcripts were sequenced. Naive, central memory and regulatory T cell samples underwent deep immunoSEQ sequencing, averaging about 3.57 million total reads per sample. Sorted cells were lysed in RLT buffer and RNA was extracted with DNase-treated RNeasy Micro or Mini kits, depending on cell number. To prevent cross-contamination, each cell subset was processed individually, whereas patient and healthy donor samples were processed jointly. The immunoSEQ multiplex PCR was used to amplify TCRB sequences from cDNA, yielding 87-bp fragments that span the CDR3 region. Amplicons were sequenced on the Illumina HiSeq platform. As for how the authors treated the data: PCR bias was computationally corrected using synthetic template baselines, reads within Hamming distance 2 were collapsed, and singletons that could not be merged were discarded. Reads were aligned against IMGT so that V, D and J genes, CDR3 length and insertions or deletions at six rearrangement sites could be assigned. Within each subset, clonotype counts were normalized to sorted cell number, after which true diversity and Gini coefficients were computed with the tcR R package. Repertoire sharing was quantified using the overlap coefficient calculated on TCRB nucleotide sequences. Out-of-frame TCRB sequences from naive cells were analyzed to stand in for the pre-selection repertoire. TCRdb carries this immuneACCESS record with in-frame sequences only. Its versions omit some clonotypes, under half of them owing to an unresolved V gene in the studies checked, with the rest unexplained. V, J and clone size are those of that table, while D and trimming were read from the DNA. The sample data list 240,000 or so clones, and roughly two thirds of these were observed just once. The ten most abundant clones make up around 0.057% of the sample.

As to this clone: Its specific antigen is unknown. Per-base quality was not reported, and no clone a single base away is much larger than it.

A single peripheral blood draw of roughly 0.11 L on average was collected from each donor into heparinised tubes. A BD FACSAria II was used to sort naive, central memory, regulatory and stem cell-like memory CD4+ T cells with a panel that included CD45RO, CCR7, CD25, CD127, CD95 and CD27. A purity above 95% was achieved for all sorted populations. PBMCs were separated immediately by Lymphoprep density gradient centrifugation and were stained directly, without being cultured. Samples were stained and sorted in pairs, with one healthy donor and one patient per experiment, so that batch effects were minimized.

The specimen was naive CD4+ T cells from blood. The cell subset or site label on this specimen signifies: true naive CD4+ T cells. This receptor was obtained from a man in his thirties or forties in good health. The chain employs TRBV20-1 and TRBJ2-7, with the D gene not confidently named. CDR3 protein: CSGYSSYEQYF. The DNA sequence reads TGCAGTGGGTATAGCTCCTACGAGCAGTACTTC.